These 23 T cell receptor beta chains share one sample of origin, sequenced in a study of T cell changes during pregnancy in multiple sclerosis. Sequencing was performed with immunoSEQ multiplex PCR; in TCRdb, only in-frame clones are kept and a portion is missing. The table lists more than 45,000 clones, approximately 94% of them singletons. The input for sequencing was CD4+ T cells from peripheral blood mononuclear cells, taken in the second trimester of pregnancy. The receptors derive from a female donor with multiple sclerosis, enrolled in a pregnancy study.

CDR3 coding DNA: TGTGCCAGCAGCCGTGAGGGGGCGGCCAAAGCTTTCTTT. Residues: CASSREGAAKAFF. The V call is TRBV7-3, the J call TRBJ1-1; 7 bases are shared with TRBD1. V lost 5 bases and J lost 9; bases outside the gene matches: 9. This CDR3 has 13 residues. From germline, CDR1 is SGHTA and CDR2 FQGTGA.

The gene calls are TRBV6-5 and TRBJ1-2; tentatively, D is TRBD1 (6 bases). The CDR3 sequence is 13 residues long. CDR1 is MNHEY, CDR2 SVGAGI, per germline. V lost 4 bases, J lost 3 bases, and 9 bases lay in between. CDR3 loop: CASSFDRYYGYTF. CDR3 nucleotides: TGTGCCAGCAGTTTCGACAGGTACTATGGCTACACCTTC.

The chain links TRBV28 to TRBJ1-2; TRBD1 is a possible D gene (5 bases). The CDR3 spans 12 residues. Trimming removed 6 bases at V and 6 bases at J, with 11 bases between. CDR1 is MDHEN and CDR2 is SYDVKM in the germline V gene. The CDR3 nucleotides read TGTGCCAGCAGCACAGGCAGCGATGGCTACACCTTC. Encoded protein: CASSTGSDGYTF.

The chain carries TRBV7-9 and TRBJ1-5; no reliable D call. Trimming cost V 5 bases and J 5 bases, with 10 bases left between them. This CDR3 has 13 amino acids. Germline V gene lookup returns CDR1 SEHNR and CDR2 FQNEAQ (reference sequence). CDR3 protein: CASSRSGDQPQHF. CDR3 DNA: TGTGCCAGCAGCCGAAGCGGGGATCAGCCCCAGCATTTT.

In its sample, this clone was seen once. The chain uses TRBV9 and TRBJ2-1; D possibly corresponds to TRBD2 (7 bases). Between the trimmed V and J ends, which lost 3 bases and 0 bases, there was a span of 10 bases. Per the germline V gene, CDR1 is SGDLS and CDR2 is YYNGEE. There are 15 residues in the CDR3. The CDR3 reads CASSDRGASYNEQFF. Here the CDR3 DNA reads TGTGCCAGCAGCGACCGGGGGGCCTCCTACAATGAGCAGTTCTTC.

This chain joins TRBV11-2 and TRBJ2-7, with D possibly matching TRBD1 (6 bases). Between the trimmed V and J ends, which lost 5 bases and 1 base, there was a span of 21 bases. The CDR3 totals 17 residues. Germline V gene data show CDR1 as SGHAT and CDR2 as FQNNGV. The CDR3, as DNA: TGTGCCAGCAGCCTCGAAAACAGGGTCTCAGGGTCCTACGAGCAGTACTTC. Protein sequence: CASSLENRVSGSYEQYF.

The chain recombines TRBV5-8 with TRBJ2-3, with D unclear. The CDR3 is 13 residues long. From germline, CDR1 is SGHTS and CDR2 YDEGEE. Deletions cut 1 base from V and 3 bases from J, with 6 bases between. CDR3 DNA sequence: TGTGCCAGCAGCTTGCCCCCTACAGATACGCAGTATTTT. Encoded protein: CASSLPPTDTQYF. The full variable domain, rest sourced from reference TRBV5-8 and TRBJ2-3, is EAGVTQSPTHLIKTRGQQATLRCSPISGHTSVYWYQQALGLGLQFLLWYDEGEERNRGNFPPRFSGRQFPNYSSELNVNALELEDSALYLCASSLPPTDTQYFGPGTRLTVL.

V gene TRBV5-4 combines with J gene TRBJ2-2; D is uncertain. The V gene lost 0 bases and the J gene lost 2 bases, with 5 bases spanning the gap. This CDR3 has 14 amino acids. In germline, CDR1 is SGHNT, CDR2 YYREEE (reference sequence). In DNA, the CDR3 is TGTGCCAGCAGCTTGGGGCTTAACACCGGGGAGCTGTTTTTT. Translation: CASSLGLNTGELFF. The entire variable domain, with the rest obtained from reference TRBV5-4 and TRBJ2-2, is as follows: ETGVTQSPTHLIKTRGQQVTLRCSSQSGHNTVSWYQQALGQGPQFIFQYYREEENGRGNFPPRFSGLQFPNYSSELNVNALELDDSALYLCASSLGLNTGELFFGEGSRLTVL.

V gene TRBV9 combines with J gene TRBJ2-7; TRBD1 agrees at 7 bases. V was clipped by 0 bases and J by 4 bases; unmatched bases: 7. This CDR3 has 15 residues. Germline lookup yields CDR1 SGDLS and CDR2 YYNGEE. The CDR3 sequence is CASSVATGAIYEQYF. The CDR3 region has the DNA TGTGCCAGCAGCGTAGCTACAGGGGCCATATACGAGCAGTACTTC.

The CDR3 protein is CASSVRPGQGYGYTF. The CDR3 coding sequence is TGTGCCAGCAGCGTGAGGCCGGGACAGGGGTATGGCTACACCTTC. The genes are TRBV9 and TRBJ1-2; 10 bases match TRBD1. After removal of 2 bases from V and 5 bases from J, the junction contained 6 bases not matched to a gene. The germline V gene encodes CDR1 SGDLS and CDR2 YYNGEE. The CDR3 length is 15 residues.

The genes are TRBV5-1 and TRBJ2-7; TRBD1 matches at 7 bases. J lost 2 bases, V lost 2 bases, and 4 bases had no gene match. Germline CDR1 and CDR2: SGHRS and YFSETQ. The CDR3 contains 14 residues. CDR3 bases: TGCGCCAGCAGCTTATCAGGGGGTACCTACGAGCAGTACTTC. It yields the protein CASSLSGGTYEQYF.

This clone appeared a single time. The V call is TRBV19, the J call TRBJ2-7; 8 bases map to TRBD2. This CDR3 region has 15 residues. The ends lost 5 bases at V and 1 base at J; junction bases unmatched: 7. CDR1 and CDR2 (germline): LNHDA, SQIVND (reference sequence). CDR3 loop: CASSARGAVSYEQYF. In nucleotides, the CDR3 is TGTGCCAGTAGTGCGCGGGGGGCGGTATCCTACGAGCAGTACTTC. The full variable domain, in which reference TRBV19 and TRBJ2-7 provide the parts outside the CDR3, is DGGITQSPKYLFRKEGQNVTLSCEQNLNHDAMYWYRQDPGQGLRLIYYSQIVNDFQKGDIAEGYSVSREKKESFPLTVTSAQKNPTAFYLCASSARGAVSYEQYFGPGTRLTVT.

V and J are TRBV5-4 and TRBJ1-5; D ambiguous. The CDR3 length is 14 residues. Between the trimmed V and J ends, which lost 4 bases and 3 bases, there was a span of 11 bases. CDR1 is SGHNT, CDR2 YYREEE, per germline (reference sequence). In DNA form, the CDR3 reads TGTGCCAGCAGCAACACGGGAATCAATCAGCCCCAGCATTTT. Protein: CASSNTGINQPQHF.

The chain couples TRBV6-5 to TRBJ1-1, with D maybe TRBD1 (6 bases). From germline, CDR1 is MNHEY and CDR2 SVGAGI. V was clipped by 0 bases and J by 0 bases, with 8 bases between them. This CDR3 has 15 residues. CDR3 in amino acids: CASSYSTGMNTEAFF. The CDR3 DNA reads as TGTGCCAGCAGTTACTCTACAGGGATGAACACTGAAGCTTTCTTT.

The V call is TRBV6-1, the J call TRBJ2-7, with D perhaps matching TRBD1 (6 bases). This CDR3 spans 14 amino acids. Germline CDR1 and CDR2: MNHNS and SASEGT. V shed 6 bases and J shed 2 bases, with 14 bases lying between them. The CDR3 region is CASRETGLTYEQYF. The CDR3 bases are TGTGCCAGCAGGGAGACAGGATTGACCTACGAGCAGTACTTC.

J is TRBJ1-5 and V is TRBV5-8; D remains unclear. Trimming removed 0 bases at V and 4 bases at J, with 11 bases between. Germline-derived CDR1 and CDR2 are SGHTS and YDEGEE. The CDR3 spans 15 residues. The DNA for the CDR3 is TGTGCCAGCAGCTTGGCCGGGGATCTGAATCAGCCCCAGCATTTT. It specifies CASSLAGDLNQPQHF.

This chain uses TRBV28 with TRBJ1-1, with D maybe TRBD1 (6 bases). The germline V and J ends were trimmed by 7 bases and 6 bases, with 12 bases remaining between them. CDR3 length: 12 amino acids. Germline assignment: CDR1 MDHEN and CDR2 SYDVKM. The CDR3 DNA sequence: TGTGCCAGCAACAGGGTTGAGTCTGAAGCTTTCTTT. Protein sequence: CASNRVESEAFF.

The chain joins TRBV6-4 to TRBJ2-3; 8 positions agree with TRBD2. CDR1 MRHNA and CDR2 SNTAGT come from the germline V gene. The ends lost 10 bases at V and 4 bases at J; junction bases unmatched: 10. The CDR3 is 14 amino acids. For the CDR3, the DNA is TGTGCCACCAGCACGGGGGGGCCCCCAGATACGCAGTATTTT. It yields the protein CATSTGGPPDTQYF.

The chain carries TRBV10-1 and TRBJ1-2, with 11 bases matching TRBD1. Germline V lookup: CDR1 WNHNN, CDR2 SYGVQD (reference sequence). V trimming: 4 bases; J trimming: 3 bases; junction bases outside the gene matches: 16. The CDR3 length is 19 residues. The CDR3 DNA reads TGCGCCAGCAGTGTATACCTTTTGGACAGGGGGCGCCGGGACTATGGCTACACCTTC. This gives the protein CASSVYLLDRGRRDYGYTF.

The chain combines TRBV4-2 with TRBJ2-6; 9 nucleotides match TRBD1. Losses at the gene ends were 1 base for V and 4 bases for J; bases not matched to a gene: 5. This CDR3 has 17 residues. Germline assignment: CDR1 LGHNA and CDR2 YNFKEQ. The CDR3 reads CASSQGNRGPGANVLTF. The CDR3 nucleotides read TGTGCCAGCAGCCAAGGGAACAGGGGGCCGGGGGCCAACGTCCTGACTTTC.

The chain uses TRBV11-3 and TRBJ2-3; 7 nucleotides line up with TRBD2. From germline, CDR1 is SGHNT and CDR2 YENEEA. Trimming took 1 base from V and 0 from J; bases not matched to a gene: 4. The CDR3 is made up of 16 amino acids. The CDR3 coding sequence is TGTGCCAGCAGCTTAGGGTTTAGCGGGAGCACAGATACGCAGTATTTT. Protein sequence: CASSLGFSGSTDTQYF.

V usage is TRBV4-1 and J usage is TRBJ2-7, with D perhaps TRBD1 (5 bases). V lost 0 bases to trimming and J lost 7 bases, with 10 bases between them. The CDR3 runs to 13 residues. From germline, CDR1 is MGHRA and CDR2 YSYEKL. The CDR3 DNA reads TGCGCCAGCAGCCAAGATAGGGGAAGGGAGCAGTACTTC. Translated, it gives CASSQDRGREQYF.

The chain employs TRBV7-6 and TRBJ2-1; D is unresolved. The CDR3 has 17 residues. V lost 1 base, J lost 3 bases, and 16 bases lay in between. Germline lookup yields CDR1 SGHVS and CDR2 FNYEAQ. CDR3 bases: TGTGCCAGCAGCTTAGAGGCTAGTCCCGCCCACTACAATGAGCAGTTCTTC. Its translation: CASSLEASPAHYNEQFF. Complete variable domain (other parts from reference TRBV7-6 and TRBJ2-1): GAGVSQSPRYKVTKRGQDVALRCDPISGHVSLYWYRQALGQGPEFLTYFNYEAQQDKSGLPNDRFSAERPEGSISTLTIQRTEQRDSAMYRCASSLEASPAHYNEQFFGPGTRLTVL.